Each of the 5 T cell receptor beta chains below was sequenced from the same sample in a study of T cell clonality in common variable immunodeficiency. Clones were sequenced by immunoSEQ multiplex PCR, and TCRdb holds only the in-frame ones, with some missing. The sample offers tens of thousands of clones and no singletons, the top ten holding roughly 3.5%. The sequenced sample consisted of peripheral blood mononuclear cells. Receptors were obtained from a person aged 18 to 69 in good health.

This clone was seen repeatedly, ten times or more. Read coverage stops 3 residues before the CDR3 terminus; the germline J gene supplies the remainder. J is TRBJ2-6 and V is TRBV2; D remains ambiguous. The CDR3 covers 15 residues. The V and J ends lost 6 bases and 0 bases respectively, with 9 bases between them. From germline, CDR1 is SNHLY and CDR2 FYNNEI. The sequenced CDR3 bases are TGTGCCAGCAGCCTTCTAAGCTCTGGGGCCAACGTC. Its translation is CASSLLSSGANV. The full CDR3 is CASSLLSSGANVLTF.

This clone was counted at least ten times. The sequenced fragment ends 3 residues before the CDR3 boundary, so the rest is inferred from the germline J gene. The rearrangement uses TRBV13 and TRBJ1-1; TRBD1 matches 8 bases. Germline CDR1 PRHDT, CDR2 FYEKMQ (reference sequence). The ends lost 4 bases at V and 2 bases at J; junction bases unmatched: 6. The CDR3 spans 15 residues. The sequenced part of the CDR3 DNA is TGTGCCAGCAGCTCGACCGGGACAGGCAACACTGAA. The encoded protein is CASSSTGTGNTE. The entire CDR3 protein is CASSSTGTGNTEAFF.

This clone occurred many times. The read terminates 3 residues before the CDR3 end, so the remaining end is supplied by the germline J gene. The chain joins TRBV19 to TRBJ1-2, with D possibly matching TRBD1 (6 bases). Trimming took 9 bases from V and 3 from J, leaving 20 bases between them. The germline V gene encodes CDR1 LNHDA and CDR2 SQIVND (reference sequence). CDR3 length equals 15 residues. CDR3 DNA (partial): TGTGCCAGCTCGGTACAGGGTATTGGTGACTATGGC. Its protein product is CASSVQGIGDYG. The whole CDR3 reads CASSVQGIGDYGYTF.

This clone has a handful of counts. The sequenced CDR3 bases are TGTGCCAGCCACCAGGGGGACTTCTCCTACGAG. Translated: CASHQGDFSYE. The CDR3 in its entirety is CASHQGDFSYEQYF. V and J are TRBV2 and TRBJ2-7; D is perhaps TRBD1 (7 bases). The CDR3 end lies 3 residues beyond the end of the read and is filled in from the germline J gene. Trimming pared 8 bases from V and 0 bases from J, leaving 14 bases between. This CDR3 contains 14 residues. Per germline, CDR1 SNHLY and CDR2 FYNNEI.

This clone was counted at least ten times. The CDR3 extends 3 residues past the end of the read, so its final part is completed from the germline J gene. The chain employs TRBV19 and TRBJ1-2; maybe TRBD1 (6 bases). Germline CDR1 and CDR2: LNHDA and SQIVND (reference sequence). The CDR3 contains 15 residues. V was clipped by 6 bases and J by 1 base, with 15 bases between them. Here the CDR3 reads CASRFRDTDNYGYTF. The CDR3 DNA, read in part, is TGTGCCAGTAGGTTCCGGGACACCGATAACTATGGC. Full variable domain (remainder filled in from reference TRBV19 and TRBJ1-2): DGGITQSPKYLFRKEGQNVTLSCEQNLNHDAMYWYRQDPGQGLRLIYYSQIVNDFQKGDIAEGYSVSREKKESFPLTVTSAQKNPTAFYLCASRFRDTDNYGYTFGSGTRLTVV.